The entry that follows covers one T cell receptor beta chain sequence. Other DNA sequences in the sample encode the same CDR3. Sequencing was performed with immunoSEQ multiplex PCR; in TCRdb, only in-frame clones are kept and a portion is missing. The table has over 250,000 clones, 80% to 90% seen once. This entry belongs to a study of blood T cell repertoires in COVID-19. The CDR3 runs 15 residues. J lost 1 base, V lost 5 bases, and 3 bases had no gene match. Germline-derived CDR1 and CDR2 are MDHEN and SYDVKM. Individuals drawn from about two dozen US areas were about 18 to 90 years old. Membership in each cohort depended on participant-reported clinical history.

The clonotype was recovered from a man aged 40-55 years who had recovered from COVID-19. The material sequenced was PBMCs or T cells enriched from blood (not recorded which). The chain uses TRBV28 and TRBJ2-7; 12 bases match TRBD2. The CDR3 reads CASSPGTSGSYEQYF. Written as DNA, the CDR3 is TGTGCCAGCAGTCCCGGGACTAGCGGGTCCTACGAGCAGTACTTC.